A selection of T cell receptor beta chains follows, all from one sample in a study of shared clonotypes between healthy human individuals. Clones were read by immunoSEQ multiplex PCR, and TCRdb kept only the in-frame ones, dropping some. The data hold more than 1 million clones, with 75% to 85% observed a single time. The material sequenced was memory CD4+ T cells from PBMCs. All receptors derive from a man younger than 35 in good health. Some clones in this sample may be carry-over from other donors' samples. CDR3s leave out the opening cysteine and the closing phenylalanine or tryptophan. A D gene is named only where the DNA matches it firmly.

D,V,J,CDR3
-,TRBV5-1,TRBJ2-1,ASRLAGGANEQF
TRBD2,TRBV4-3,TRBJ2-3,ASSQDMSGRPPDTQY
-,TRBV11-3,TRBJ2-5,ASSPNTDETQY
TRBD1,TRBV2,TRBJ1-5,ASSDRVGQPQH
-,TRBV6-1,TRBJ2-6,ATPSDGANVLT
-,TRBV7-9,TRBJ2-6,ASRVGRGLSGANVLT
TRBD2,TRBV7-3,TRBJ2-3,ASSLIGGVTDTQY
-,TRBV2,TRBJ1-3,ASSERSSGNTIY
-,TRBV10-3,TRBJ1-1,AISEPANTEAF
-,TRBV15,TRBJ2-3,ATSRDSAQAPTDTQY
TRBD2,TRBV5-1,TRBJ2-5,ASSSYSGRAGETQY
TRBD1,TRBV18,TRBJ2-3,ASSPPGGMADTQY
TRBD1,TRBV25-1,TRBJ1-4,ASSDGTGVEKLF
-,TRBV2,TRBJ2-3,ASSERRTSTDTQY
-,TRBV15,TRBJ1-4,ATSRAGGYHEKLF
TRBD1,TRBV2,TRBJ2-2,ASRFRGSTGELF
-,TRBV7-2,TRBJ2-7,ASSIGNPYEQY
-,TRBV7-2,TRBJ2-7,ATRPGPSSYEQY
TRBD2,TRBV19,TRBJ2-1,ASSSHGTSRRGKQF
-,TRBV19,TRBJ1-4,ASSYPVGTNEKLF
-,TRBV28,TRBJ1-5,ASSTFGGSNQPQH
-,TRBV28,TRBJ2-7,ASSFWGERGGEQY
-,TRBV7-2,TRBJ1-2,ASSLGHYGYT
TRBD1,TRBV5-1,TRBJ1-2,ASEDGRGGPIYGYT
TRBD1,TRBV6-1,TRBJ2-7,ASRDRGVNYEQY
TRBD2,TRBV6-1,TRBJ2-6,AGGRGFSGANVLT
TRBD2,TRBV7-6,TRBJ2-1,ASSSLAVSEQF
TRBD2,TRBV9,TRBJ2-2,ASSVDASGSDTGELF
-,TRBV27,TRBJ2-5,ASTQTLDIPN
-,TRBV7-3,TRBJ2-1,ASTPSRDSEQF
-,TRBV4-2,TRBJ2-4,ASSQVGGTGKNIQY
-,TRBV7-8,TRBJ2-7,ASSIREEQY
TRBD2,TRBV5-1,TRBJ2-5,ASSLNPAGGDETQY
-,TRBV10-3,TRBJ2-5,ATEREETQY
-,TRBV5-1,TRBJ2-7,ASSFLGGQVTDEQY
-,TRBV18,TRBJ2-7,ASSTGGQLYEQY
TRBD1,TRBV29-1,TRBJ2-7,SVTGTATYEQY
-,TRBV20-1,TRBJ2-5,SARRETQY
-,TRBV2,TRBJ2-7,ASRVRGSGAEQY
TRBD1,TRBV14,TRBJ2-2,ASSARQGSIPTGELF
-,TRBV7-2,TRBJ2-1,ASSFARENEQF
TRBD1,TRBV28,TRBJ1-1,ASRPRDRGLAEAF
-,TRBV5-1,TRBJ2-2,ASSAADTGELF
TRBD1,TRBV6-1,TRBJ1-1,ASSAGRQGAAEAF
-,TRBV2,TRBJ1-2,ASSERGGDYGYT